The clone carrying this T cell receptor beta chain was counted a few times. This record belongs to a study of ipilimumab plus nivolumab after autologous stem cell transplantation. Here immunoSEQ multiplex PCR was the method, and the copy in TCRdb shows in-frame clones only, minus some. The sample has about 12,000 clones; approximately 70% are singletons. The length of the CDR3 is 15 residues. Per the germline V gene, CDR1 is SGHTA and CDR2 is FQGNSA. The germline V and J ends were trimmed by 5 bases and 2 bases, with 15 bases remaining between them. Starting 14 to 28 days after autologous transplant, ipilimumab 1 mg/kg was given.

The clonotype was recovered from a male donor with diffuse large B-cell lymphoma. The starting material was PBMCs, obtained in a trial of ipilimumab plus nivolumab as post-transplant consolidation. The rearrangement joins TRBV7-2 to TRBJ1-1; D perhaps matches TRBD1 (6 bases). The CDR3 spells CASSERGNGNTEAFF. CDR3 bases: TGTGCCAGCAGCGAGAGGGGGAACGGAAACACTGAAGCTTTCTTT.